One T cell receptor (beta chain) is described in this entry. Assay used: immunoSEQ multiplex PCR; TCRdb lists only in-frame clones, some missing. The sample has 150,000 to 200,000 clones, approximately 81% seen once. These data come from a study of blood T cell repertoires in COVID-19. Sequences were obtained from peripheral blood. This receptor was obtained from a woman in her 70s with COVID-19, enrolled during active disease.

CDR3 amino acids: CASSQGLAGLGFF. The CDR3 nucleotides read TGTGCCAGCAGCCAAGGGCTAGCGGGGCTGGGGTTCTTC. The chain recombines TRBV3-1 (or the pseudogene TRBV3-2) with TRBJ2-1, with 9 bases lining up with TRBD2. V trimming: 1 base; J trimming: 15 bases; junction bases outside the gene matches: 7. The germline V gene has CDR1 LGHDT and CDR2 YNNKEL (reference sequence). The CDR3 is 13 amino acids.